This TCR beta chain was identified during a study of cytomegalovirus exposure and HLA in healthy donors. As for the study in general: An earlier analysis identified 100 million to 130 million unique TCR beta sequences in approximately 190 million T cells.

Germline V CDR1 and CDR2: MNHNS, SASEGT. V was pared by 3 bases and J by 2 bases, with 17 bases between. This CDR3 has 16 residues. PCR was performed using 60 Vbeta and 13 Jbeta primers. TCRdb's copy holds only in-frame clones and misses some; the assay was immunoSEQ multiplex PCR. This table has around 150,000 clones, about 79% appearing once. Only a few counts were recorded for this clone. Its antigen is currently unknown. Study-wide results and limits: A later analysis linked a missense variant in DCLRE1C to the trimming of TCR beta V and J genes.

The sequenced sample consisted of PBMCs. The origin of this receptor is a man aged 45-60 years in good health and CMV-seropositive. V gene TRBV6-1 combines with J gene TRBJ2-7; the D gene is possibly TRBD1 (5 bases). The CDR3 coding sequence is TGTGCCAGCAGTGACAGTGTTAGGGGCAATCCCTACGAGCAGTACTTC. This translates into CASSDSVRGNPYEQYF.